These T cell receptor beta chains were read from a single sample in a study of T cell responses to AZD1222 COVID-19 vaccine. Data came from immunoSEQ multiplex PCR; TCRdb stores just in-frame clones and leaves some out. The sample yields approximately 110,000 clones, 92% seen once. Specimen: peripheral blood, collected 28 days after the second AZD1222 dose. The source of these receptors is an adult who received the AZD1222 COVID-19 vaccine. Both conserved end residues are part of each CDR3. Fields, in order: CDR3 protein, CDR3 DNA, clone size, D gene, V gene, J gene. D genes are given only for firm matches. The size of a clone is reported for some rows only, either as once, few or many, or as a class for expanded clones.

CAIAYGTSGRVRRETQYF	TGTGCCATCGCTTACGGGACTAGCGGGAGGGTCAGGCGAGAGACCCAGTACTTC	.	TRBD2	TRBV28	TRBJ2-5
CASSSPGQGASNEQFF	TGTGCCAGCAGTTCTCCTGGACAGGGGGCGTCGAATGAGCAGTTCTTC	once	TRBD1	TRBV6-2/TRBV6-3	TRBJ2-1
CASSAMTVWNGYTF	TGTGCCAGCAGCGCCATGACAGTCTGGAATGGCTACACCTTC	.	.	TRBV7-8	TRBJ1-2
CASRPGLSSGNTIYF	TGTGCCAGCAGGCCCGGACTGAGCTCTGGAAACACCATATATTTT	.	.	TRBV6-5	TRBJ1-3
CASSPLALANYGYTF	TGTGCCAGCAGCCCACTGGCCCTAGCTAACTATGGCTACACCTTC	.	.	TRBV11-2	TRBJ1-2
CASSMSWTDTQYF	TGTGCCAGCAGCATGAGTTGGACAGATACGCAGTATTTT	.	.	TRBV6-4	TRBJ2-3
CASSVRQTSEAFF	TGTGCCAGCAGCGTGAGACAAACTAGTGAAGCTTTCTTT	.	.	TRBV7-2	TRBJ1-1
CASSPTGQTTNEKLFF	TGTGCCAGCAGTCCCACTGGGCAGACAACTAATGAAAAACTGTTTTTT	.	.	TRBV28	TRBJ1-4
CASSGQGQETQYF	TGTGCCAGCAGTGGCCAGGGACAAGAGACCCAGTACTTC	.	.	TRBV13	TRBJ2-5
CASSLSSRLAGTLGEQYF	TGCGCCAGCAGCTTGAGTAGTAGACTAGCGGGAACACTGGGAGAGCAGTACTTC	.	TRBD2	TRBV5-1	TRBJ2-7
CASSPGTGRTNNYGYTF	TGTGCCAGCAGCCCCGGGACAGGCCGCACAAATAACTATGGCTACACCTTC	.	TRBD1	TRBV7-9	TRBJ1-2
CASSPPGDRANTEAFF	TGTGCCAGCTCACCACCGGGGGACAGGGCGAACACTGAAGCTTTCTTT	.	TRBD1	TRBV18	TRBJ1-1
CSVEVQGDLDGYTF	TGCAGCGTTGAAGTACAGGGGGATTTGGATGGCTACACCTTC	.	TRBD1	TRBV29-1	TRBJ1-2
CASLTGPLGEQYF	TGTGCCAGCCTCACAGGGCCTTTGGGCGAGCAGTACTTC	.	.	TRBV5-5	TRBJ2-7
CASSSGAYNEQFF	TGTGCCAGCAGTTCGGGGGCCTACAATGAGCAGTTCTTC	.	.	TRBV12-3/TRBV12-4	TRBJ2-1
CASSPRGSNEKLFF	TGCGCCAGCAGCCCCAGGGGTTCTAATGAAAAACTGTTTTTT	.	.	TRBV4-1	TRBJ1-4
CASSLGLAGANSYNEQFF	TGTGCCAGCAGCTTAGGGCTAGCGGGGGCGAATTCCTACAATGAGCAGTTCTTC	.	TRBD2	TRBV11-3	TRBJ2-1
CASSLVGRINTEAFF	TGTGCCAGCAGCTTGGTTGGCAGGATAAACACTGAAGCTTTCTTT	.	.	TRBV5-6	TRBJ1-1
CASTNTIGTDTQYF	TGTGCCAGCACCAATACGATCGGCACAGATACGCAGTATTTT	few	.	TRBV25-1	TRBJ2-3
CASSQATGQGIGWQTQYF	TGCGCCAGCAGCCAAGCCACGGGACAGGGGATCGGGTGGCAGACCCAGTACTTC	.	TRBD1	TRBV4-1	TRBJ2-5
CASSTGTGRNSPLHF	TGTGCCAGCAGCACCGGGACAGGGAGAAATTCACCCCTCCACTTT	.	TRBD1	TRBV7-8	TRBJ1-6
CASSDGPSYGYTF	TGCGCCAGCAGCGACGGACCTTCCTATGGCTACACCTTC	.	.	TRBV10-2	TRBJ1-2
CASSVSRGANEKLFF	TGTGCCAGCAGCGTATCCAGGGGGGCTAATGAAAAACTGTTTTTT	few	TRBD1	TRBV9	TRBJ1-4
CASSLWGRRDSNYGYTF	TGTGCCAGCAGTTTATGGGGCAGACGGGACAGTAACTATGGCTACACCTTC	once	TRBD1	TRBV28	TRBJ1-2
CASSSGTGARSGANVLTF	TGTGCCAGCAGTTCCGGGACAGGGGCCCGCTCTGGGGCCAACGTCCTGACTTTC	.	TRBD1	TRBV28	TRBJ2-6
CASSGQEGATGNTIYF	TGCGCCAGCAGCGGCCAGGAGGGGGCGACCGGAAACACCATATATTTT	.	TRBD1	TRBV5-1	TRBJ1-3
CATHPASNQPQHF	TGTGCCACCCACCCCGCGAGCAATCAGCCCCAGCATTTT	few	.	TRBV24-1	TRBJ1-5
CSAQGMRDASSYNEQFF	TGCAGCGCCCAAGGAATGAGGGACGCTAGCTCCTACAATGAGCAGTTCTTC	.	.	TRBV29-1	TRBJ2-1
CATSDRTSGFSFYSYNEQFF	TGTGCCACCAGTGATCGGACTAGCGGGTTTTCATTTTACTCCTACAATGAGCAGTTCTTC	once	TRBD2	TRBV24-1	TRBJ2-1
CSVEGATYEQYF	TGCAGCGTAGAGGGAGCGACGTACGAGCAGTACTTC	few	.	TRBV29-1	TRBJ2-7
CASTSGGIGGYTF	TGTGCCAGCACCTCAGGGGGGATAGGGGGCTACACCTTC	.	TRBD1	TRBV28	TRBJ1-2
CASSLTGATNEKLFF	TGTGCCAGCAGCTTAACAGGGGCAACTAATGAAAAACTGTTTTTT	once	TRBD1	TRBV7-9	TRBJ1-4
CASSQHQLGQNTEAFF	TGTGCCAGCAGTCAACACCAGCTGGGACAGAACACTGAAGCTTTCTTT	.	.	TRBV28	TRBJ1-1
CASSLGSEEIVRNF	TGTGCCAGCAGTTTAGGGAGTGAAGAGATCGTCAGGAACTTC	.	.	TRBV11-2	TRBJ2-7
CASSLGGGDTEAFF	TGTGCCAGCAGTTTAGGGGGCGGTGACACTGAAGCTTTCTTT	.	.	TRBV28	TRBJ1-1